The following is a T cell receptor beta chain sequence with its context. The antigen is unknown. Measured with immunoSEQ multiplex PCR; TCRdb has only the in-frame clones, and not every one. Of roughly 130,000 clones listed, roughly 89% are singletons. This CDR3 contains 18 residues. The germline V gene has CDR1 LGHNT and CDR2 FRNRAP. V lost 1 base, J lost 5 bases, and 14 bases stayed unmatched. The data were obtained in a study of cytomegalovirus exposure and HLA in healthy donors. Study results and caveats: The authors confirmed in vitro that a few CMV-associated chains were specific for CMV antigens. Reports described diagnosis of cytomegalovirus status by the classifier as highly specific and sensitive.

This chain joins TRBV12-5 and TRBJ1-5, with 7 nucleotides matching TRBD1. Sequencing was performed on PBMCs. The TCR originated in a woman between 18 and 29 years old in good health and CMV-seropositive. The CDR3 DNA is TGTGCTAGTGGTTTGGCACGAACCCGGGACAGTTTTTATCAGCCCCAGCATTTT. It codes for CASGLARTRDSFYQPQHF. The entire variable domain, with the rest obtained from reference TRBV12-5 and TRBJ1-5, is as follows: DARVTQTPRHKVTEMGQEVTMRCQPILGHNTVFWYRQTMMQGLELLAYFRNRAPLDDSGMPKDRFSAEMPDATLATLKIQPSEPRDSAVYFCASGLARTRDSFYQPQHFGDGTRLSIL.